This TCR beta chain was observed in a study of response to subunit inactivated influenza vaccine. Unmatched junction bases numbered 7, after V lost 6 bases and J lost 11 bases. Germline CDR1 reads SQVTM; CDR2 reads ANQGSEA. The CDR3 spans 11 residues. TCRdb reanalysed the RT-PCR reads using MiXCR and keeps one entry per CDR3 protein. In the table there are 250,000 to 350,000 distinct CDR3 sequences, 22% of which are singletons. The study's findings and limits: Every seasonal influenza vaccination brings in few new T cells, the authors suggested.

In regard to this clonotype: What it binds is not known.

The TCR originated in a man aged 50 to 69 who received an inactivated influenza vaccine. The sequences come from PBMCs from blood, collected about 19 months after vaccination. This chain connects TRBV29-1 to TRBJ1-1; 9 nucleotides line up with TRBD1. The CDR3 bases are TGCAGCGTATCAGACAGGGGGGGTGCTTTCTTT. Its translation is CSVSDRGGAFF.